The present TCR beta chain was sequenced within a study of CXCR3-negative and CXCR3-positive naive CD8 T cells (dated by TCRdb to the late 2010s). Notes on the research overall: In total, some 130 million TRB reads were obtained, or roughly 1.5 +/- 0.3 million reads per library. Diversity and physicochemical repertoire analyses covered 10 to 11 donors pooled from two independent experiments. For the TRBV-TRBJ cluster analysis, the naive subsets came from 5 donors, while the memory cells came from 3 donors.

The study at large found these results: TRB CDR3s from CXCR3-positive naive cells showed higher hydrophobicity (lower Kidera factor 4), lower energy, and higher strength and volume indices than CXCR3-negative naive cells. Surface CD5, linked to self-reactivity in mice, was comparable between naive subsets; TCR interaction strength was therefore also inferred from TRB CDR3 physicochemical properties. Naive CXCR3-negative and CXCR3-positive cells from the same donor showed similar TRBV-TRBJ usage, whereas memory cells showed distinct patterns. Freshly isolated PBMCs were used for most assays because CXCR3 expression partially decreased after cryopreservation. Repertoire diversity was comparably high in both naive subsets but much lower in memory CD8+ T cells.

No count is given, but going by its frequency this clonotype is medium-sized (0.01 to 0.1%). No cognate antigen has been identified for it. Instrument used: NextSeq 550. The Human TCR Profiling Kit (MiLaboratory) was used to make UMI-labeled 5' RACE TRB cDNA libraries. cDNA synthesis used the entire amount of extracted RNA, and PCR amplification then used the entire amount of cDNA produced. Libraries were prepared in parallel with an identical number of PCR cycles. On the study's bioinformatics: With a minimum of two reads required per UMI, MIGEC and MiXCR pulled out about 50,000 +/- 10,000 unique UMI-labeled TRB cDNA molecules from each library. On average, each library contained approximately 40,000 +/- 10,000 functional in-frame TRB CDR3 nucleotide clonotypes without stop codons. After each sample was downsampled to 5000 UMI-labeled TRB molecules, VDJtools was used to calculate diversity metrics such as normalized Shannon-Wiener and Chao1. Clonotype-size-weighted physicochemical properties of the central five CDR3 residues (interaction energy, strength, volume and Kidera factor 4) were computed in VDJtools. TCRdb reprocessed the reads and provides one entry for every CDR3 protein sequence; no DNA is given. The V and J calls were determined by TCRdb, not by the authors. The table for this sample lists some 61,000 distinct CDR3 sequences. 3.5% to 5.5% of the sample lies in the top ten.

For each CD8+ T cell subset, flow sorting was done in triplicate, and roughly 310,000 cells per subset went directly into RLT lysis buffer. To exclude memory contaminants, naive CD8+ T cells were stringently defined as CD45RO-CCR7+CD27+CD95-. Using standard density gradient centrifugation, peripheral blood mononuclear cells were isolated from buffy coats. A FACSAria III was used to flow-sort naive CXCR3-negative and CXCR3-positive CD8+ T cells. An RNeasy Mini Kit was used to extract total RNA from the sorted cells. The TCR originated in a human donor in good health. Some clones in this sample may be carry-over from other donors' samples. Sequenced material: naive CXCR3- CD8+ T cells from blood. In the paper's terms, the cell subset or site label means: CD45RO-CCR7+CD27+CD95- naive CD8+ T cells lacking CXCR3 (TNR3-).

CDR3 protein: CSARERQQETQYF. Here the chain combines TRBV20-1 and TRBJ2-5. The CDR3 runs 13 amino acids, cysteine and phenylalanine included. The nucleotide record is missing. From a lookup of the germline V gene (reference sequence), CDR1 and CDR2 are DFQATT and SNEGSKA.